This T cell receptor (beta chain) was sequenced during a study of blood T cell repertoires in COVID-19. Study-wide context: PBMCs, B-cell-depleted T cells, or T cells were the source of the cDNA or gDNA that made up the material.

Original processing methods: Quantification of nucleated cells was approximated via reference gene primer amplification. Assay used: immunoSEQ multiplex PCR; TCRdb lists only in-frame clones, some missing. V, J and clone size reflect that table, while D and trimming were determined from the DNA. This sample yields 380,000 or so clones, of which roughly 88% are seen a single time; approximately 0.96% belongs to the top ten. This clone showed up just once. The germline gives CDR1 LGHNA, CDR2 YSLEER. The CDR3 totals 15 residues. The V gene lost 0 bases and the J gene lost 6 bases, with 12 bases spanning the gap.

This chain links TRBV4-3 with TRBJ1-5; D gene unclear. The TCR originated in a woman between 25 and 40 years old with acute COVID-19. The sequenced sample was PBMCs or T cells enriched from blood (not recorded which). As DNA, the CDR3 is TGCGCCAGCAGCCAAGATCTAATGTCCGGTCAGCCCCAGCATTTT. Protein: CASSQDLMSGQPQHF.